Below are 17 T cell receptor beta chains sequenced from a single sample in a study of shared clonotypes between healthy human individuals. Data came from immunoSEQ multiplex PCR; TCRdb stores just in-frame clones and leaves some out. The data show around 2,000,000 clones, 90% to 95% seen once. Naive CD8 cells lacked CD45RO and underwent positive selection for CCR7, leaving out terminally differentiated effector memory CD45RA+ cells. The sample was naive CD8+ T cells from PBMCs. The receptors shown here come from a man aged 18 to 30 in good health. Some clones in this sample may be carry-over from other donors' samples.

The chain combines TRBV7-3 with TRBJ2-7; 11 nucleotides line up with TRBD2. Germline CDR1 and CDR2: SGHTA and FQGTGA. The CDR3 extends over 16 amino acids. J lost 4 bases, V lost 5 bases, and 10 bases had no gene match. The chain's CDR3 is CASSPRGSGRVYEQYF. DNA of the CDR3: TGTGCCAGCAGCCCGCGGGGTAGCGGGAGGGTATACGAGCAGTACTTC. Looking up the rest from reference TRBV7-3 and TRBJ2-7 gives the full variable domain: GAGVSQTPSNKVTEKGKYVELRCDPISGHTALYWYRQSLGQGPEFLIYFQGTGAADDSGLPNDRFFAVRPEGSVSTLKIQRTERGDSAVYLCASSPRGSGRVYEQYFGPGTRLTVT.

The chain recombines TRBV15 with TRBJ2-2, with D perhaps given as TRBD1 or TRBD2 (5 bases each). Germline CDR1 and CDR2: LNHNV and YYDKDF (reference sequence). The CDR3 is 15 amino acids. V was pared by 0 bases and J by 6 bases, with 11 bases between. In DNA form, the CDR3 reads TGTGCCACCAGCAGAGACGGGGCGATCCCCGGGGAGCTGTTTTTT. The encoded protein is CATSRDGAIPGELFF.

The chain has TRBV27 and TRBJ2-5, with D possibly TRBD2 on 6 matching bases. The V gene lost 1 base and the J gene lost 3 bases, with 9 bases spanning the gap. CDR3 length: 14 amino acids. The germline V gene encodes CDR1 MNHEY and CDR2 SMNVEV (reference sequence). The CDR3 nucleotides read TGTGCCAGCAGTTTATGGGGGGTGGAAGAGACCCAGTACTTC. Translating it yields CASSLWGVEETQYF.

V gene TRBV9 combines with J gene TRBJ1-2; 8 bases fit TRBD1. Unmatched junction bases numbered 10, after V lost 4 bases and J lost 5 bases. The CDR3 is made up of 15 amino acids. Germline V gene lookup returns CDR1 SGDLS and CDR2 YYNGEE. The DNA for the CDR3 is TGTGCCAGCAGCCCGGGGGCAGGGGGCGGTTATGGCTACACCTTC. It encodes CASSPGAGGGYGYTF.

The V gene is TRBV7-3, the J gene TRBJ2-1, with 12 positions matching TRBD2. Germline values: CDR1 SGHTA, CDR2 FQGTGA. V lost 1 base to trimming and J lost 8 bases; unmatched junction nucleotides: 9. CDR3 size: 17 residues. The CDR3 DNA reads TGTGCCAGCAGCTTAATAGGAAGGACTAGCGGGATCGATGAGCAGTTCTTC. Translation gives CASSLIGRTSGIDEQFF.

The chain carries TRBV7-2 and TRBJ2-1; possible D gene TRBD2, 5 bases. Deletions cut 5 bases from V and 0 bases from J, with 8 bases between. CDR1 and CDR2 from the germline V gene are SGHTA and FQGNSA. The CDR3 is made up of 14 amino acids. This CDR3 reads CASSITSSYNEQFF. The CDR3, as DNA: TGTGCCAGCAGCATTACTAGCTCCTACAATGAGCAGTTCTTC.

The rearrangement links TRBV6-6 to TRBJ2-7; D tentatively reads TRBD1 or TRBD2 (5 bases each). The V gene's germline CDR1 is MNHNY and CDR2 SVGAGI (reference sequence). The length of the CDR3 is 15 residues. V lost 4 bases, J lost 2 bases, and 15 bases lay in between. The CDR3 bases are TGTGCCAGCAGTTCTCCGGGACGGGTCCCCTACGAGCAGTACTTC. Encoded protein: CASSSPGRVPYEQYF.

CDR3 amino acids: CASSEYPGGTEAFF. DNA of the CDR3: TGTGCCAGCAGTGAATATCCCGGGGGGACTGAAGCTTTCTTT. The rearrangement uses TRBV25-1 and TRBJ1-1, with a weak D call TRBD1 (5 bases). Trimming left V 0 bases short and J 5 bases short, with 10 bases between. The CDR3 covers 14 residues. Germline V lookup: CDR1 MGHDK, CDR2 SYGVNS.

CDR3: CASSSRLPANTGELFF. CDR3 DNA: TGTGCCAGCAGCAGTAGACTTCCCGCGAACACCGGGGAGCTGTTTTTT. V gene TRBV7-7 combines with J gene TRBJ2-2; D not resolved. The CDR3 has 16 residues. Trimming removed 5 bases from V and 0 bases from J, with 13 bases in between. CDR1 and CDR2 (germline): SSHAT, FNYEAQ (reference sequence).

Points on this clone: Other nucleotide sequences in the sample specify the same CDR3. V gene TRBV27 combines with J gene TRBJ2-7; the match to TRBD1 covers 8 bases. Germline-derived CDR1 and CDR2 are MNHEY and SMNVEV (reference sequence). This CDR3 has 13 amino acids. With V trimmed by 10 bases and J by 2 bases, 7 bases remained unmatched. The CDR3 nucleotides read TGTGCCACCGGACAGGGAACAACCTACGAGCAGTACTTC. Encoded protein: CATGQGTTYEQYF.

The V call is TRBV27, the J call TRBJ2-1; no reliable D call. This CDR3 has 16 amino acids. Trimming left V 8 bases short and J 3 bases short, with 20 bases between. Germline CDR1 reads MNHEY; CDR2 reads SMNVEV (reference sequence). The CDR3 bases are TGTGCCAGCGGAGACGGTAGTGCGGATCTCTACAATGAGCAGTTCTTC. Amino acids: CASGDGSADLYNEQFF.

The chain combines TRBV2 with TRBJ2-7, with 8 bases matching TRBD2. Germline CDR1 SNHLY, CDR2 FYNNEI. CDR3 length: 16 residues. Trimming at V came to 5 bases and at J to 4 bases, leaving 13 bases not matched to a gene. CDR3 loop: CASSRPRGSGIYEQYF. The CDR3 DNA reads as TGTGCCAGCAGTAGACCGAGGGGTAGCGGGATTTACGAGCAGTACTTC.

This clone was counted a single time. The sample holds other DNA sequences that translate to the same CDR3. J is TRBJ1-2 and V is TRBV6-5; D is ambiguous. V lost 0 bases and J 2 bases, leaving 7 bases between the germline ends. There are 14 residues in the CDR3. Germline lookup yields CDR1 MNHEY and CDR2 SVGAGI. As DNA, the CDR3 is TGTGCCAGCAGTTACTCGCCAGCGAACTATGGCTACACCTTC. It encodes CASSYSPANYGYTF.

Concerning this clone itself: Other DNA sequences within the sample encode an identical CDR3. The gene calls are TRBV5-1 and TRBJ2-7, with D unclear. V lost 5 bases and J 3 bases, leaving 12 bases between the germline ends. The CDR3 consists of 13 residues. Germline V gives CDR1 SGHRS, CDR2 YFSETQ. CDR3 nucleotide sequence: TGCGCCAGCAGTCTCGGATCAAACTACGAGCAGTACTTC. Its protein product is CASSLGSNYEQYF.

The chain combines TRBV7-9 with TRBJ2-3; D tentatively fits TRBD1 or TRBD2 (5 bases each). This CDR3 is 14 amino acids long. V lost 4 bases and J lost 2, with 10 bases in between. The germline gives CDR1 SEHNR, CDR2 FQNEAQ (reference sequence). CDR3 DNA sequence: TGTGCCAGCAGCTCCCGGGACCTCACAGATACGCAGTATTTT. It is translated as CASSSRDLTDTQYF.

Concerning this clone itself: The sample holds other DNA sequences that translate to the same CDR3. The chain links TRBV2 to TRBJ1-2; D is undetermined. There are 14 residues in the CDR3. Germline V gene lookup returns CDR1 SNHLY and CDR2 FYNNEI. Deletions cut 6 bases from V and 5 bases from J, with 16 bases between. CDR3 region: CASSDPRQEYGYTF. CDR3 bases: TGTGCCAGCAGCGACCCCCGACAAGAATATGGCTACACCTTC.

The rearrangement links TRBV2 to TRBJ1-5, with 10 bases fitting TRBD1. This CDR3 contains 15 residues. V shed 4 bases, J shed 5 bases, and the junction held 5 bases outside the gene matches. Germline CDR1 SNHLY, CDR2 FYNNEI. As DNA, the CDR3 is TGTGCCAGCAGTGGGGACAGGGGAGCCTATCAGCCCCAGCATTTT. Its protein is CASSGDRGAYQPQHF.